The rows below give T cell receptor beta chains drawn from one sample of a study of spatial heterogeneity in lung cancer. TCRdb re-analysed the 5' RACE reads in MiXCR, keeping a single row per CDR3 protein. The data show 90,000 to 95,000 distinct CDR3 sequences, roughly 12% seen once. This specimen was PBMCs, taken at surgery. The receptors stem from a male donor with early-stage non-small cell lung cancer. The CDR3 runs from the conserved cysteine through the conserved F or W. A D gene is named only where the DNA matches it firmly. Expanded clones get a size class; other rows say once, few or many, or leave the size out.

D: TRBD1
size: few
J: TRBJ2-1
V: TRBV11-2
length: 13
DNA: TGTGCCAGCAGCGCGGGACAGGTTAATGAGCAGTTCTTC
CDR3: CASSAGQVNEQFF

D: .
size: many
J: TRBJ2-5
V: TRBV2
length: 13
DNA: TGTGCCAGCAGTGAATCAGGGTTAGAGACCCAGTACTTC
CDR3: CASSESGLETQYF

D: TRBD2
size: few
J: TRBJ2-7
V: TRBV11-2
length: 15
DNA: TGTGCCAGCAGCCAAGGACTAGCGGGAGGTAACGAGCAGTACTTC
CDR3: CASSQGLAGGNEQYF

D: .
size: .
J: TRBJ2-3
V: TRBV28
length: 16
DNA: TGTGCCAGCAGTTTAACAGCGGCTTCTAGCACAGATACGCAGTATTTT
CDR3: CASSLTAASSTDTQYF

D: .
size: many
J: TRBJ2-2
V: TRBV7-2
length: 14
DNA: TGTGCCAGCAGCTTACTCAGGAACACCGGGGAGCTGTTTTTT
CDR3: CASSLLRNTGELFF

D: TRBD1
size: .
J: TRBJ1-2
V: TRBV7-2
length: 13
DNA: TGTGCCAGCAGCTCAGGGGGCGGCTATGGCTACACCTTC
CDR3: CASSSGGGYGYTF

D: .
size: .
J: TRBJ2-1
V: TRBV20-1
length: 15
DNA: TGCAGTGCTAGAGAGCCCCCCCTAAGGGACAATGAGCAGTTCTTC
CDR3: CSAREPPLRDNEQFF

D: TRBD1
size: .
J: TRBJ1-2
V: TRBV29-1
length: 13
DNA: TGCAGCGTTGCAGGGGGCGCTGGCTATGGCTACACCTTC
CDR3: CSVAGGAGYGYTF

D: .
size: few
J: TRBJ2-1
V: TRBV7-2
length: 15
DNA: TGTGCCAGCAGCTTAGAAAGGCGGTCCTACAATGAGCAGTTCTTC
CDR3: CASSLERRSYNEQFF

D: .
size: many
J: TRBJ2-7
V: TRBV28
length: 15
DNA: TGTGCCAGCCTAGGCCCCAGGCCCTATTACTACGAGCAGTACTTC
CDR3: CASLGPRPYYYEQYF

D: .
size: few
J: TRBJ2-3
V: TRBV10-3
length: 18
DNA: TGTGCCATCAGTGGTGGGGGGTCTCGGAGTGATAGCACAGATACGCAGTATTTT
CDR3: CAISGGGSRSDSTDTQYF

D: .
size: many
J: TRBJ1-2
V: TRBV7-9
length: 13
DNA: TGTGCCAGCAGCTTACCAGGTGTTTATGGCTACACCTTC
CDR3: CASSLPGVYGYTF

D: TRBD2
size: .
J: TRBJ2-7
V: TRBV18
length: 15
DNA: TGTGCCAGCTCACCACCTACTAGCGGGACCTACGAGCAGTACTTC
CDR3: CASSPPTSGTYEQYF

D: TRBD1
size: .
J: TRBJ1-4
V: TRBV28
length: 16
DNA: TGTGCCAGCAGACCTGCGGGGACAGCCCTTAATGAAAAACTGTTTTTT
CDR3: CASRPAGTALNEKLFF

D: TRBD1
size: few
J: TRBJ2-1
V: TRBV7-2
length: 13
DNA: TGTGCCAGCAGCCCCGTTGGGACAGGGTTAATGGTCTTC
CDR3: CASSPVGTGLMVF

D: .
size: few
J: TRBJ2-5
V: TRBV9
length: 15
DNA: TGTGCCAGCAGCGTAGGGTGGACATCGCAAGAGACCCAGTACTTC
CDR3: CASSVGWTSQETQYF

D: TRBD2
size: many
J: TRBJ2-5
V: TRBV11-2
length: 15
DNA: TGTGCCAGCAGCTTTAGCGGGGCAAGTCAAGAGACCCAGTACTTC
CDR3: CASSFSGASQETQYF

D: .
size: few
J: TRBJ2-3
V: TRBV12-3/TRBV12-4
length: 14
DNA: TGTGCCAGCAGCAAGACCGAGAGCACAGATACGCAGTATTTT
CDR3: CASSKTESTDTQYF

D: TRBD2
size: many
J: TRBJ2-5
V: TRBV5-4
length: 15
DNA: TGTGCCAGCAGCAGCGGGATAACTGGGGGAGAGACCCAGTACTTC
CDR3: CASSSGITGGETQYF

D: .
size: .
J: TRBJ2-7
V: TRBV20-1
length: 13
DNA: TGCAGTGCTAGATTACGGAGAGGAGGCGAGCAGTACTTC
CDR3: CSARLRRGGEQYF

D: .
size: .
J: TRBJ2-5
V: TRBV19
length: 15
DNA: TGTGCCAGTAGTATCCCCAGGAGCAGCCAAGAGACCCAGTACTTC
CDR3: CASSIPRSSQETQYF

D: .
size: .
J: TRBJ1-3
V: TRBV30
length: 11
DNA: TGTGCCTGGGCCTGGGGGGGCACCATATATTTT
CDR3: CAWAWGGTIYF

D: .
size: few
J: TRBJ2-1
V: TRBV29-1
length: 13
DNA: TGCAGCGTTGATCGCCGCGGGAAGTATGAGCAGTTCTTC
CDR3: CSVDRRGKYEQFF